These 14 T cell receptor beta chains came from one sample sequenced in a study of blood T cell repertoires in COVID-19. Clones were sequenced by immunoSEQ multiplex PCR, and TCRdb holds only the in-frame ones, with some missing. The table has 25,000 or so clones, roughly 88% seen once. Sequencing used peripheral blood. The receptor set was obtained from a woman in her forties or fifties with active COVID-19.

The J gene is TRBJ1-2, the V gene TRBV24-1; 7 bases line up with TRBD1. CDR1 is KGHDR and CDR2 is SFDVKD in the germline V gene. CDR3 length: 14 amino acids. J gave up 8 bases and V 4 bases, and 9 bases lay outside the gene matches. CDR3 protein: CATSDPDRDWGYTF. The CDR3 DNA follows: TGTGCCACCAGTGACCCTGACAGGGACTGGGGCTACACCTTC.

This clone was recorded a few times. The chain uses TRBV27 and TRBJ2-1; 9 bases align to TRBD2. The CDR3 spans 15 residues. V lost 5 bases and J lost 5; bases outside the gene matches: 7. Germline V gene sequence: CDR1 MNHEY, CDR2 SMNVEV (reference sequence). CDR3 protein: CASSPSGLAHNEQFF. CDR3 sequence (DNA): TGTGCCAGCAGTCCATCGGGACTAGCCCACAATGAGCAGTTCTTC.

The CDR3 region is CASSLTGTSLQPQHF. The CDR3 DNA reads TGTGCCAGCAGCTTGACGGGGACATCTTTGCAGCCCCAGCATTTT. The chain joins TRBV5-6 to TRBJ1-5, with a tentative D call TRBD1 (6 bases). This CDR3 region has 15 residues. Trimming cost V 1 base and J 7 bases, with 15 bases left between them. From germline, CDR1 is SGHDT and CDR2 YYEEEE.

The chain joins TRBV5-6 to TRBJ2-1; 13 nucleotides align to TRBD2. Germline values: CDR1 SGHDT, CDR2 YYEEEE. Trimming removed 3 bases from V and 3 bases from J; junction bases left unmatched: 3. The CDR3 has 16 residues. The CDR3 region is CASSYRTSGGYNEQFF. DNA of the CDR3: TGTGCCAGCAGCTACCGGACTAGCGGGGGCTACAATGAGCAGTTCTTC.

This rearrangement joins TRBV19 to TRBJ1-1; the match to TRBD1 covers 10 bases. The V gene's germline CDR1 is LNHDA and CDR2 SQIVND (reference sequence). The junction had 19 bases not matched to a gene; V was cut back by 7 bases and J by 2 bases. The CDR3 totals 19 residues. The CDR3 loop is CASTPRGTGAIIRNTEAFF. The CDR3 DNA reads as TGTGCCAGTACCCCTCGGGGGACAGGGGCAATCATTCGAAACACTGAAGCTTTCTTT.

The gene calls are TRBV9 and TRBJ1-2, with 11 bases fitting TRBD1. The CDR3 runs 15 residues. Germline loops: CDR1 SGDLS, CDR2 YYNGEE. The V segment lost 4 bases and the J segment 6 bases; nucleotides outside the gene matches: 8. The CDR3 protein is CASSSPGTGGNGYTF. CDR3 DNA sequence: TGTGCCAGCAGCTCCCCCGGGACAGGGGGGAATGGCTACACCTTC.

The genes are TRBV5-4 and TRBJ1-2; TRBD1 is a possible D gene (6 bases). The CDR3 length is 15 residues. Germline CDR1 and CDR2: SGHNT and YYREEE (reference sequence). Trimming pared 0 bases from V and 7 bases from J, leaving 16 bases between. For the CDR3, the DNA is TGTGCCAGCAGCTTGGATCGGGGGGCAAGTTCTGGCTACACCTTC. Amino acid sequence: CASSLDRGASSGYTF.

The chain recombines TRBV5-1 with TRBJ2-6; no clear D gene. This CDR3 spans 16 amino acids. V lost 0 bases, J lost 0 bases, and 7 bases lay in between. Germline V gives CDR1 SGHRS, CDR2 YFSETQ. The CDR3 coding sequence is TGCGCCAGCAGCTTGGATGGGCTCTCTGGGGCCAACGTCCTGACTTTC. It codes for CASSLDGLSGANVLTF.

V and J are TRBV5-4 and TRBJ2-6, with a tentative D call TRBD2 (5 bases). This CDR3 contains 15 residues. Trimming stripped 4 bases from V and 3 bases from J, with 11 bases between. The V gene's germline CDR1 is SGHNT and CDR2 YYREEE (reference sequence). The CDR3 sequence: CASSAREDGANVLTF. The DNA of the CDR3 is TGTGCCAGCAGCGCGAGGGAAGATGGGGCCAACGTCCTGACTTTC.

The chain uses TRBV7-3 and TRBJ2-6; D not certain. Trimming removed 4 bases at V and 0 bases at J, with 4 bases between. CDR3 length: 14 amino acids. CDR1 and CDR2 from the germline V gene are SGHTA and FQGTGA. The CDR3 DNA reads TGTGCCAGCAGCTCTACCTCTGGGGCCAACGTCCTGACTTTC. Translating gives CASSSTSGANVLTF.

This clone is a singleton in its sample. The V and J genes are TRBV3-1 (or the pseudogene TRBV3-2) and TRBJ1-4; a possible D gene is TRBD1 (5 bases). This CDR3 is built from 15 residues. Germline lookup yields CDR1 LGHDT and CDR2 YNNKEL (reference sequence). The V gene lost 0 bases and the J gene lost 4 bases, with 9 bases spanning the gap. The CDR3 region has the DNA TGTGCCAGCAGCCAAGACGACAGACGTAATGAAAAACTGTTTTTT. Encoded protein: CASSQDDRRNEKLFF.

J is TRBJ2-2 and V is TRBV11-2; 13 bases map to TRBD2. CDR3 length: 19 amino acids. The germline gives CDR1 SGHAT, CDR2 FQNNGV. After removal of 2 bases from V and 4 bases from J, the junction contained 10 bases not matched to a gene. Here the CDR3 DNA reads TGTGCCAGCAGCTTATACGTCCGACTAGCGGGAGGCGGCACCGGGGAGCTGTTTTTT. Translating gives CASSLYVRLAGGGTGELFF.

The CDR3 sequence: CASSRDSVREFF. The CDR3, as DNA: TGCGCCAGCAGCAGGGACAGTGTACGGGAGTTCTTC. This sequence joins TRBV5-1 and TRBJ2-1; 7 bases align to TRBD1. The junction had 9 bases not matched to a gene; V was cut back by 4 bases and J by 14 bases. This CDR3 is built from 12 residues. CDR1 is SGHRS and CDR2 is YFSETQ in the germline V gene.

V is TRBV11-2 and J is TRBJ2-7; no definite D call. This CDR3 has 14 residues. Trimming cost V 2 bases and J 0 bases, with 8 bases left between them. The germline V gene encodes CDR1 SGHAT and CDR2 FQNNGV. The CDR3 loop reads CASSLTSYSYEQYF. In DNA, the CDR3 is TGTGCCAGCAGCTTAACGAGCTACTCCTACGAGCAGTACTTC.